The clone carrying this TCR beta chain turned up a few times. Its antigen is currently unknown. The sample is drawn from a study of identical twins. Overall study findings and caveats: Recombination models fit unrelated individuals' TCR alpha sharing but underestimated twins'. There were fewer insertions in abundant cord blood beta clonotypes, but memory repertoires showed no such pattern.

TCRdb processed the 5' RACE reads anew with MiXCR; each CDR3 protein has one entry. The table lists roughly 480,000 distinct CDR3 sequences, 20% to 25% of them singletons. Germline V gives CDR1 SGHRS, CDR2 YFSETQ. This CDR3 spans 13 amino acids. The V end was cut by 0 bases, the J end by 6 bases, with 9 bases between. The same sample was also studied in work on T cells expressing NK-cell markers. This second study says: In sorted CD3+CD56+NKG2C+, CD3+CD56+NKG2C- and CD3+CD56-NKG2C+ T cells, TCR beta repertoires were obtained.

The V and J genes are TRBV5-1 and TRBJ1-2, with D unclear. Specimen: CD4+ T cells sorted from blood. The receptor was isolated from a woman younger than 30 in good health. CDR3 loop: CASSLARLDGYTF. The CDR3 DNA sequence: TGCGCCAGCAGCTTGGCTCGTCTCGATGGCTACACCTTC.